The next 27 T cell receptor beta chains were all read from a single sample in a study of control samples from healthy donors and cancer patients. Data came from immunoSEQ multiplex PCR; TCRdb stores just in-frame clones and leaves some out. The top ten hold 15% to 20% of the sample, which has 70,000 or so clones, roughly 90% seen once. The material sequenced was PBMCs. These receptors were obtained from a man between 60 and 75 years old with lung cancer.

CDR3 amino acids: CASSPGANQPQHF. As DNA, the CDR3 is TGTGCCAGCAGTCCAGGGGCCAATCAGCCCCAGCATTTT. The chain uses TRBV5-4 and TRBJ1-5; D is perhaps TRBD1 (6 bases). Deletions cut 5 bases from V and 3 bases from J, with 9 bases between. The CDR3 covers 13 residues. Germline CDR1 reads SGHNT; CDR2 reads YYREEE (reference sequence).

The chain carries TRBV2 and TRBJ2-2, with D perhaps matching TRBD1 (6 bases). Per germline, CDR1 SNHLY and CDR2 FYNNEI. This CDR3 is built from 15 residues. The ends were cut back, 1 base at V and 5 bases at J, with 11 bases in the middle. CDR3 in amino acids: CASSEDRVRTGELFF. DNA of the CDR3: TGTGCCAGCAGTGAAGACAGGGTACGGACCGGGGAGCTGTTTTTT.

This rearrangement joins TRBV14 to TRBJ1-6; D gene unclear. Trimming pared 4 bases from V and 10 bases from J, leaving 14 bases between. The V gene's germline CDR1 is SGHDN and CDR2 FVKESK. This CDR3 spans 14 amino acids. This CDR3 reads CASSPWALESPLHF. The DNA of the CDR3 is TGTGCCAGCAGCCCCTGGGCTTTAGAATCACCCCTCCACTTT.

This clone was observed a single time. The V and J genes are TRBV27 and TRBJ1-6, with D tentatively TRBD1 (5 bases). There are 16 residues in the CDR3. The V gene lost 3 bases and the J gene lost 6 bases, with 15 bases spanning the gap. CDR1 is MNHEY and CDR2 is SMNVEV in the germline V gene (reference sequence). The chain's CDR3 is CASSFSRDPPNSPLHF. The CDR3 bases are TGTGCCAGCAGTTTTAGCCGGGACCCCCCTAATTCACCCCTCCACTTT.

This chain joins TRBV5-1 and TRBJ1-5, with 9 bases aligning to TRBD1. J lost 6 bases, V lost 3 bases, and 4 bases had no gene match. This CDR3 has 14 residues. The germline CDR1 and CDR2 sequences are SGHRS and YFSETQ. This CDR3 reads CASSSGQGSQPQHF. The CDR3, as DNA: TGCGCCAGCAGCTCTGGACAGGGGAGTCAGCCCCAGCATTTT.

The chain links TRBV3-1 (or the pseudogene TRBV3-2) to TRBJ1-1, with TRBD1 as a possible D gene (5 bases). V was shortened by 2 bases and J by 1 base, with 11 bases between the two germline ends. The length of the CDR3 is 15 residues. Germline V gene data show CDR1 as LGHDT and CDR2 as YNNKEL (reference sequence). CDR3 coding DNA: TGTGCCAGCAGCCAATCAGCAGGGTGGAACACTGAAGCTTTCTTT. Translation gives CASSQSAGWNTEAFF.

Regarding this clone: This CDR3 is also generated by other DNA sequences in the sample. The rearrangement links TRBV3-1 (or the pseudogene TRBV3-2) to TRBJ1-2; D remains ambiguous. The length of the CDR3 is 13 residues. CDR1 and CDR2 (germline): LGHDT, YNNKEL (reference sequence). With 0 bases removed from V and 8 bases from J, the gap between germline ends came to 10 bases. CDR3 region: CASSQDGERGYTF. CDR3 in DNA: TGTGCCAGCAGCCAAGACGGGGAGCGGGGCTACACCTTC.

The rearrangement uses TRBV20-1 and TRBJ2-1; D gene uncertain. The CDR3 runs 11 residues. Per the germline V gene, CDR1 is DFQATT and CDR2 is SNEGSKA (reference sequence). V lost 2 bases, J lost 10 bases, and 9 bases lay in between. The CDR3 DNA reads TGCAGTGCTAGATTGTGGTACGAGCAGTTCTTC. Translation: CSARLWYEQFF.

In its sample, this clone was seen a few times. V gene TRBV10-2 combines with J gene TRBJ1-3; D is unclear. The CDR3 has 11 amino acids. CDR1 WSHSY and CDR2 SAAADI come from the germline V gene. Trimming cost V 3 bases and J 4 bases, with 1 base left between them. DNA of the CDR3: TGCGCCAGCAGTGACGGAAACACCATATATTTT. Translated: CASSDGNTIYF.

The rearrangement joins TRBV7-8 to TRBJ2-3, with 10 positions matching TRBD2. Per the germline V gene, CDR1 is SGHVS and CDR2 is FQNEAQ. The trim removed 2 bases at V and 2 bases at J, leaving 10 bases unmatched. The length of the CDR3 is 18 residues. Here the CDR3 reads CASSLSSSGGVLTDTQYF. DNA for the CDR3: TGTGCCAGCAGCTTATCGTCGAGCGGGGGGGTCCTCACAGATACGCAGTATTTT.

The V gene is TRBV30, the J gene TRBJ1-1, with TRBD1 matching over 7 bases. CDR3 length: 13 amino acids. The germline V gene encodes CDR1 GTSNPN and CDR2 SVGIG (reference sequence). With V trimmed by 5 bases and J by 4 bases, 7 bases remained unmatched. This chain's CDR3 is CAWQTEGATEAFF. CDR3 sequence (DNA): TGTGCCTGGCAGACAGAGGGGGCCACTGAAGCTTTCTTT. Full variable domain (outside the CDR3, taken from reference TRBV30 and TRBJ1-1): SQTIHQWPATLVQPVGSPLSLECTVEGTSNPNLYWYRQAAGRGLQLLFYSVGIGQISSEVPQNLSASRPQDRQFILSSKKLLLSDSGFYLCAWQTEGATEAFFGQGTRLTVV.

The chain recombines TRBV6-6 with TRBJ2-7; 9 bases match TRBD1. Germline CDR1 and CDR2: MNHNY and SVGAGI (reference sequence). V lost 2 bases to trimming and J lost 2 bases; unmatched junction nucleotides: 1. The CDR3 sequence is 14 residues long. The CDR3 nucleotides are TGTGCCAGCAGTTACGGGACAGGGACCTACGAGCAGTACGTC. Encoded protein: CASSYGTGTYEQYV.

The chain has TRBV12-1 and TRBJ1-2; the table's D call of TRBD1 was not tested on the DNA. TRBV12-1 is a known pseudogene. This CDR3 region has 18 residues. CDR3 sequence: CASSPRNPTEEKDYGYTF. The CDR3 DNA reads TGTGCCAGCAGCCCACGAAACCCGACAGAAGAGAAAGACTATGGCTACACCTTC.

J is TRBJ2-7 and V is TRBV18, with D perhaps TRBD2 (5 bases). Germline CDR1 and CDR2: KGHSH and LQKENI. The CDR3 loop spans 15 amino acids. The ends were cut back, 1 base at V and 0 bases at J, with 10 bases in the middle. The CDR3: CASSPQRGGSYEQYF. CDR3 nucleotide sequence: TGTGCCAGCTCACCACAACGGGGTGGCTCCTACGAGCAGTACTTC.

This chain links TRBV9 with TRBJ2-2; D remains ambiguous. V was cut by 1 base and J by 0 bases, with 13 bases left in between. Looked up from germline, CDR1 is SGDLS and CDR2 is YYNGEE. The CDR3 contains 17 residues. The CDR3 region is CASSVSAQASNTGELFF. The CDR3 DNA reads TGTGCCAGCAGCGTATCTGCGCAGGCATCGAACACCGGGGAGCTGTTTTTT. Using reference TRBV9 and TRBJ2-2 for the parts outside the CDR3, the full variable domain is DSGVTQTPKHLITATGQRVTLRCSPRSGDLSVYWYQQSLDQGLQFLIQYYNGEERAKGNILERFSAQQFPDLHSELNLSSLELGDSALYFCASSVSAQASNTGELFFGEGSRLTVL.

V gene TRBV6-5 combines with J gene TRBJ1-1, with D uncertain. Trimming shortened V by 9 bases and J by 1 base, and 9 bases separated the two germline ends. Germline V gene data show CDR1 as MNHEY and CDR2 as SVGAGI. The CDR3 spans 12 residues. The CDR3 spells CASSRGNTEAFF. In nucleotides, the CDR3 is TGTGCCAGTTCCCGAGGGAACACTGAAGCTTTCTTT.

This clone was seen a handful of times. The chain links TRBV27 to TRBJ2-7, with TRBD1 identical over 7 bases. J lost 6 bases, V lost 2 bases, and 16 bases had no gene match. CDR3 length: 17 residues. Germline CDR1 MNHEY, CDR2 SMNVEV (reference sequence). The CDR3 reads CASSLLTPGQSNREQYF. CDR3 nucleotides: TGTGCCAGCAGTTTACTTACCCCGGGACAGAGTAATCGCGAGCAGTACTTC.

For the CDR3, the DNA is TGTGCCATCAGGGCCCCCGGGACGGGCAATGAGCAGTTCTTC. Translation: CAIRAPGTGNEQFF. The chain employs TRBV10-3 and TRBJ2-1, with D possibly called TRBD1 or TRBD2 (5 bases each). Germline V gene data show CDR1 as ENHRY and CDR2 as SYGVKD. V was trimmed by 6 bases and J by 6 bases, leaving 15 bases between them. The CDR3 contains 14 residues.

V usage is TRBV29-1 and J usage is TRBJ2-2; D possibly matches TRBD1 or TRBD2 (6 bases each). The CDR3 consists of 13 residues. V dropped 4 bases and J dropped 6 bases, with 12 bases sitting between them. The germline V gene has CDR1 SQVTM and CDR2 ANQGSEA. The DNA of the CDR3 is TGCAGCGTTGGCCGGGGGCAGGCCGGGGAGCTGTTTTTT. As protein: CSVGRGQAGELFF.

This clone was recorded only once. The chain is built from TRBV6-6 and TRBJ1-5; D unresolved. CDR3 size: 16 residues. Germline CDR1 is MNHNY and CDR2 is SVGAGI (reference sequence). V shed 2 bases and J shed 1 base, with 12 bases lying between them. DNA for the CDR3: TGTGCCAGCAGTTACAAAGGGATTGGGAGCAATCAGCCCCAGCATTTT. It specifies CASSYKGIGSNQPQHF.

This chain links TRBV5-1 with TRBJ2-1, with TRBD2 matching over 7 bases. The CDR3 totals 20 residues. Looked up from germline, CDR1 is SGHRS and CDR2 is YFSETQ. V shed 4 bases and J 4 bases; nucleotides not matched to a gene: 23. In DNA form, the CDR3 reads TGCGCCAGCAGCACCGGCCTTTTGGCAGGTGGAAGGGAGGGGTACAATGAGCAGTTCTTC. This sequence encodes CASSTGLLAGGREGYNEQFF.

V is TRBV6-6 and J is TRBJ1-1; 7 bases are a match to TRBD1. Germline V lookup: CDR1 MNHNY, CDR2 SVGAGI (reference sequence). With V trimmed by 8 bases and J by 1 base, 7 bases remained unmatched. This CDR3 has 14 residues. CDR3 sequence reads: CASRLTGANTEAFF. DNA of the CDR3: TGTGCCAGCCGACTTACAGGGGCGAACACTGAAGCTTTCTTT.

The rearrangement uses TRBV7-8 and TRBJ2-4, with 13 bases identical to TRBD2. There are 18 residues in the CDR3. V lost 5 bases, J lost 0 bases, and 7 bases stayed unmatched. Germline V gene sequence: CDR1 SGHVS, CDR2 FQNEAQ. The CDR3 loop is CASSPSLAGGLAKNIQYF. CDR3 coding DNA: TGTGCCAGCAGCCCTTCACTAGCGGGGGGGCTAGCCAAAAACATTCAGTACTTC.

V is TRBV7-3 and J is TRBJ2-1; the D is unclear. The V end was cut by 1 base, the J end by 3 bases, with 10 bases between. The CDR3 covers 15 residues. Germline loops: CDR1 SGHTA, CDR2 FQGTGA. The CDR3 DNA is TGTGCCAGCAGCTTAAGTGGAGACCTCTACAATGAGCAGTTCTTC. Translating it yields CASSLSGDLYNEQFF.

The table lists this clone with a count of one. The chain recombines TRBV2 with TRBJ1-1; 7 bases fit TRBD1. Germline CDR1 and CDR2: SNHLY and FYNNEI. The CDR3 extends over 14 amino acids. The V and J ends lost 8 bases and 0 bases, in that order; junction bases with no gene match: 6. The CDR3 protein is CASPRQGLNTEAFF. CDR3 DNA: TGTGCCAGCCCCCGACAGGGTCTGAACACTGAAGCTTTCTTT.

This sequence joins TRBV24-1 and TRBJ2-1; 7 bases line up with TRBD2. V lost 3 bases to trimming and J lost 6 bases; unmatched junction nucleotides: 10. CDR1 is KGHDR, CDR2 SFDVKD, per germline. CDR3 length equals 16 residues. The CDR3 here is CATSDGRGLGGNEQFF. DNA of the CDR3: TGTGCCACCAGTGATGGGAGGGGCCTGGGGGGCAATGAGCAGTTCTTC.

The chain is built from TRBV6-5 and TRBJ1-3; TRBD1 aligns across 7 bases. CDR3 length: 14 amino acids. Germline CDR1 MNHEY, CDR2 SVGAGI. V gave up 2 bases and J gave up 5 bases; unmatched junction bases: 3. CDR3 sequence reads: CASSYRGPRNTIYF. In DNA, the CDR3 is TGTGCCAGCAGTTACAGGGGGCCAAGAAACACCATATATTTT.